The sequence of this T cell receptor (beta chain) was determined in a study of identical twins (dated by TCRdb to the mid-2010s). Notes on the research overall: TCR alpha and beta repertoires from monozygotic twins, unrelated adults of various ages and cord blood were deep-sequenced to test whether fetal clonotypes persist. To rule out contamination, the twin experiments were replicated at different times with different library preparation protocols. Broader findings and caveats from the paper: Zero-insertion analyses could be partly confounded by invariant T cells such as MAIT and iNKT, though diverse VJ usage argued against such confounding for most clonotypes. Conclusions relied on cross-sectional statistical analysis, since the same donors could not be followed over many years. Out-of-frame TCR alpha sequences shared between twins showed an excess of low generation-probability sequences compared with coincidental sharing between unrelated individuals. Abundant cord blood beta clonotypes carried fewer insertions; young adult naive repertoires showed a weaker similar trend, while memory repertoires showed none. A weaker excess of twin sharing was found in beta out-of-frame sequences because the signal-to-noise ratio was lowered by fewer shared sequences. In monozygotic twins, out-of-frame TCR alpha sharing was systematically underestimated by recombination models, although the models agreed with sharing between unrelated individuals.

At least ten counts were recorded for this clonotype. Its specific antigen is unknown. No per-base quality is available; no much larger clone lies one base away. The CDR3 runs 15 residues from the cysteine to the phenylalanine. Only the CDR3 DNA is retained, 45 bases long and in frame from the first base. Trimming takes 4 bases from V and 1 base from J, and the germline ends sit 15 bases apart. The germline V gene (reference sequence) yields SGHKS for CDR1 and YYEKEE for CDR2. Every donor was a healthy Caucasian. Three pairs of female monozygotic twins, all aged about 18 to 30 years, were included in the twin cohort. Positive isolation kits from Invitrogen were used to isolate the CD4+ and CD8+ T cell populations. Receptors were amplified or captured by 5' RACE. TCRdb shows the sequencer as Illumina HiSeq 2000. Template switching added a universal primer binding site, and the final cDNA carried a unique molecular identifier that allowed TCR cDNA molecules to be counted accurately. Specific primers in the conserved constant-segment region were used to synthesize first-strand cDNA for the TCR alpha and beta chains. To control for contamination, every cDNA library was double barcoded, receiving both a SMART-Mk sample barcode and Illumina barcodes. TruSeq adapter sequences, together with Illumina sample barcodes, were added in two successive PCR steps. The TCR alpha and beta cDNA libraries were sequenced on the Illumina HiSeq platform using custom primers. On the authors' methods: MiGEC was used to process raw reads and extract unique molecular identifiers, and MiXCR was used to find CDR3 positions. Recombination models were inferred per individual with the repgenHMM and IGoR tools using an EM algorithm. Shared clonotypes were analyzed with the tcR package in R, and sharing was normalized by the product of cloneset sizes. To study raw recombination without the effects of thymic and clonal selection, out-of-frame nonproductive sequences were analyzed. The public reads were reprocessed in TCRdb via fastp at Q25 and MiXCR, keeping in-frame beta chains. Every distinct CDR3 protein forms one entry, paired with its most common genes and DNA. TCRdb assigned the V and J calls; the authors' analysis was not used. The sample records about 340,000 distinct CDR3 sequences, 9% to 15% of which are singletons. The ten top clones hold roughly 7% of the sample.

These same records also appear under a second study, on yellow fever vaccine responses in identical twins. The second study's paper adds: According to the authors, in identical twins the way T cells responded to vaccination appeared partly convergent and partly personalized. Focusing on identical twins, the study followed the T cell clones that responded to the vaccine, and did so with precision.

The rearranged segments are TRBV5-5 and TRBJ2-7; no D gene is confidently identified. The source of this sequence is a young woman in good health. The sequenced sample consisted of CD8+ T cells sorted from blood. The CDR3 region reads CASSPVDAASYEQYF. The nucleotide sequence reads as follows: TGTGCCAGCAGCCCCGTCGACGCAGCTTCCTACGAGCAGTACTTC. The variable domain in full, with residues beyond the CDR3 obtained from the reference TRBV5-5 and TRBJ2-7 genes, is DAGVTQSPTHLIKTRGQQVTLRCSPISGHKSVSWYQQVLGQGPQFIFQYYEKEERGRGNFPDRFSARQFPNYSSELNVNALLLGDSALYLCASSPVDAASYEQYFGPGTRLTVT.